These T cell receptor beta chains were read from a single sample in a study of blood T cells in healthy people across ages. TCRdb recomputed calls from the 5' RACE reads with MiXCR, one row per CDR3 protein. The profile shows some 1,000,000 distinct CDR3 sequences, 25% of them singletons. Separately, the same data were catalogued under a study of T cells of mothers and their children.

Source material: blood. These receptors all stem from a girl aged 2-9 years in good health. Each CDR3 is given with its conserved first and last residue. D genes are given only for firm matches. Clone size is not always given. Where it is, it says once, few, many or a class for expanded clones.

V,J,length,size,D,CDR3,DNA
TRBV29-1,TRBJ2-7,12,.,.,CSVGTRNYEQYF,TGCAGCGTCGGGACACGGAACTACGAGCAGTACTTC
TRBV7-9,TRBJ2-1,15,few,TRBD2,CASSLEAGEYNEQFF,TGTGCCAGCAGCTTAGAAGCGGGGGAATACAATGAGCAGTTCTTC
TRBV29-1,TRBJ2-3,13,few,.,CSVKGRNTDTQYF,TGCAGCGTAAAGGGCAGAAACACAGATACGCAGTATTTT
TRBV7-8,TRBJ2-1,15,.,TRBD2,CASSLRDYLGNEQFF,TGTGCCAGCAGCCTCCGGGACTATTTGGGGAATGAGCAGTTCTTC
TRBV20-1,TRBJ1-1,15,.,.,CSAEAGRTSYTEAFF,TGCAGTGCTGAAGCTGGCAGGACCTCTTACACTGAAGCTTTCTTT
TRBV3-1,TRBJ2-5,15,few,.,CASSQDWGGGETQYF,TGTGCCAGCAGCCAAGATTGGGGAGGAGGAGAGACCCAGTACTTC
TRBV10-3,TRBJ2-1,15,few,.,CAISESSGPYNEQFF,TGTGCCATCAGTGAGTCGAGCGGCCCCTACAATGAGCAGTTCTTC
TRBV7-3,TRBJ1-1,13,few,.,CASSSQGMTEAFF,TGTGCCAGCAGCTCACAGGGTATGACTGAAGCTTTCTTT
TRBV7-2,TRBJ1-2,13,.,.,CASSPDPSGGYTF,TGTGCCAGCAGCCCGGACCCAAGCGGAGGCTACACCTTC
TRBV7-2,TRBJ2-6,15,few,.,CASSLRNSGANVLTF,TGTGCCAGCAGCTTACGCAACTCTGGGGCCAACGTCCTGACTTTC
TRBV7-3,TRBJ1-4,15,.,.,CASSLGWGGNEKLFF,TGTGCCAGCAGTTTAGGGTGGGGCGGAAATGAAAAACTGTTTTTT
TRBV7-6,TRBJ2-7,12,few,TRBD1,CASSQQGGEQYF,TGTGCCAGCAGCCAACAGGGGGGCGAGCAGTACTTC
TRBV20-1,TRBJ2-5,14,.,.,CSANLNQGGETPYF,TGCAGTGCTAACCTCAATCAGGGAGGAGAGACCCCGTACTTC
TRBV6-5,TRBJ1-2,14,few,TRBD1,CASSISGTAGGYTF,TGTGCCAGCAGTATCTCCGGGACAGCGGGAGGCTACACCTTC
TRBV25-1,TRBJ1-4,14,.,.,CVSTGTAGREKLFF,TGTGTCAGCACCGGGACCGCAGGGCGTGAAAAACTGTTTTTT
TRBV27,TRBJ2-1,16,few,TRBD2,CASSFDLGTSGNEQFF,TGTGCCAGCAGTTTCGACCTGGGGACTAGCGGGAACGAGCAGTTCTTC
TRBV11-2,TRBJ1-1,13,.,.,CASSAQPGEATFF,TGTGCCAGCAGCGCACAACCAGGGGAGGCGACTTTCTTT
TRBV20-1,TRBJ2-3,19,few,TRBD2,CSANPYPGWRGGRTDTQYF,TGCAGTGCCAACCCCTACCCCGGTTGGCGGGGGGGCCGCACAGATACGCAGTATTTT
TRBV7-2,TRBJ2-3,15,few,.,CASSYLSGRTDTQYF,TGTGCCAGCAGCTACTTATCAGGGCGCACAGATACGCAGTATTTT
TRBV6-6,TRBJ2-5,15,.,TRBD2,CASRPVAGALSEQLF,TGTGCCAGCAGACCAGTAGCGGGGGCGCTCAGTGAGCAGCTCTTC
TRBV12-3/TRBV12-4,TRBJ2-7,16,many,.,CASSLILLLNSYEQYF,TGTGCCAGCAGTTTAATCCTTTTACTAAACTCCTACGAGCAGTACTTC
TRBV4-1,TRBJ2-3,17,few,.,CASSRIMASAQRDTQYF,TGCGCCAGCAGCCGAATAATGGCTAGCGCTCAGCGGGATACGCAGTATTTT
TRBV4-2,TRBJ2-1,14,.,.,CASSQESRVDEQFF,TGTGCCAGCAGCCAAGAGAGTAGGGTCGATGAGCAGTTCTTC
TRBV19,TRBJ2-5,15,.,.,CASSSAGAPQETQYF,TGTGCCAGTAGTTCGGCAGGGGCTCCCCAAGAGACCCAGTACTTC
TRBV11-3,TRBJ2-7,15,.,TRBD1,CASSLDGTGSYEQYF,TGTGCCAGCAGCCTAGACGGGACAGGCTCCTACGAGCAGTACTTC
TRBV6-4,TRBJ2-3,16,.,.,CASSPRTPPSTDTQYF,TGTGCCAGCAGCCCAAGGACACCCCCAAGCACAGATACGCAGTATTTT
TRBV27,TRBJ1-6,16,few,.,CASTLTGFLYNSPLHF,TGTGCCAGCACCCTTACAGGTTTCCTCTATAATTCACCCCTCCACTTT
TRBV28,TRBJ1-2,12,.,TRBD1,CASVPGGTSYTF,TGTGCCAGTGTGCCAGGGGGCACTAGCTACACCTTC